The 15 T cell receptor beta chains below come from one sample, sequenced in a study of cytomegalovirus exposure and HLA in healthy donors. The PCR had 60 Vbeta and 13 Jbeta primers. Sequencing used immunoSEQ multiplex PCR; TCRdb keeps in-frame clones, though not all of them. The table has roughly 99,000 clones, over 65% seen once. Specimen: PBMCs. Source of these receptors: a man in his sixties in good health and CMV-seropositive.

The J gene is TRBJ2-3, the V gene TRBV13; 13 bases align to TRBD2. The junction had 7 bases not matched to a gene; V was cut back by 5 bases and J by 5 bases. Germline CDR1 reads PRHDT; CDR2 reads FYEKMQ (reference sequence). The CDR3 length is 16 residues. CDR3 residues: CASSRTSGGAEDTQYF. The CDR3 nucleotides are TGTGCCAGCAGCCGAACTAGCGGGGGGGCCGAAGATACGCAGTATTTT.

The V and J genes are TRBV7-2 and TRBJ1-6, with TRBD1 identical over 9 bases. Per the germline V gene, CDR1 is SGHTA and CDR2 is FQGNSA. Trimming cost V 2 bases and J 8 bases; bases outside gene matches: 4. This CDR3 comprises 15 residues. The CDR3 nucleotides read TGTGCCAGCAGCTTATGGGGGACAGGGTATTCACCCCTCCACTTT. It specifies CASSLWGTGYSPLHF. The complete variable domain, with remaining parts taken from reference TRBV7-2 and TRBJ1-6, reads GAGVSQSPSNKVTEKGKDVELRCDPISGHTALYWYRQSLGQGLEFLIYFQGNSAPDKSGLPSDRFSAERTGGSVSTLTIQRTQQEDSAVYLCASSLWGTGYSPLHFGNGTRLTVT.

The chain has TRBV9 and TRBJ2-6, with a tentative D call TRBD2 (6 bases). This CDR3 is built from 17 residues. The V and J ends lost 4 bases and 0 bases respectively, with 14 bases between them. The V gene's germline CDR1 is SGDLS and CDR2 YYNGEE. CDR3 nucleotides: TGTGCCAGCAGCTTGCGGGACCCCTCCTCTGGGGCCAACGTCCTGACTTTC. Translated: CASSLRDPSSGANVLTF.

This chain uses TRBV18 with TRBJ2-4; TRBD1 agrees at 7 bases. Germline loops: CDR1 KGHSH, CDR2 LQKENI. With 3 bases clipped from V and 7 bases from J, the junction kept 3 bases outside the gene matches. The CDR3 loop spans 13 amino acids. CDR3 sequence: CASSPDRVNIQYF. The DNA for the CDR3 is TGTGCCAGCTCACCCGACAGGGTGAACATTCAGTACTTC. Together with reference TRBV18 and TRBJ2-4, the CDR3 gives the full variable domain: NAGVMQNPRHLVRRRGQEARLRCSPMKGHSHVYWYRQLPEEGLKFMVYLQKENIIDESGMPKERFSAEFPKEGPSILRIQQVVRGDSAAYFCASSPDRVNIQYFGAGTRLSVL.

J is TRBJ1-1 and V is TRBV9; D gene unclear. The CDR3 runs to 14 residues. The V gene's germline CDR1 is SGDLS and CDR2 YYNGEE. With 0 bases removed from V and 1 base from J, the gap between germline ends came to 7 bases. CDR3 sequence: CASSVGQRNTEAFF. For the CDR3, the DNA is TGTGCCAGCAGCGTAGGACAAAGGAACACTGAAGCTTTCTTT. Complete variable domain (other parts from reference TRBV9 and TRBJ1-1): DSGVTQTPKHLITATGQRVTLRCSPRSGDLSVYWYQQSLDQGLQFLIQYYNGEERAKGNILERFSAQQFPDLHSELNLSSLELGDSALYFCASSVGQRNTEAFFGQGTRLTVV.

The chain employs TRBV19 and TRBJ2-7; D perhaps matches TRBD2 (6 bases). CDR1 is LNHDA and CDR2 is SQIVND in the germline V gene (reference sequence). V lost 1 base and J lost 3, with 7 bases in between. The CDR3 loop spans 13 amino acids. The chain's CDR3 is CASSIVRGYEQYF. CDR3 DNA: TGTGCCAGTAGTATAGTGCGGGGCTACGAGCAGTACTTC.

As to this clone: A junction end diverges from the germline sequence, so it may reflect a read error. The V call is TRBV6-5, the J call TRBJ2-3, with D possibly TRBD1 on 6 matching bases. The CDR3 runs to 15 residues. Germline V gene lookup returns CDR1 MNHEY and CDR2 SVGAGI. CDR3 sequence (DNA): TGTGCCAGCAGTTCTACAGGGCCTAGCACAGGTACGCAGTATTTT. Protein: CASSSTGPSTGTQYF.

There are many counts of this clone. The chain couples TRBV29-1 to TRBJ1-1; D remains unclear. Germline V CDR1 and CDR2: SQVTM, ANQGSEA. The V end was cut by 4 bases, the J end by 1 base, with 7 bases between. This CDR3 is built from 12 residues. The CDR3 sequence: CSVVEGNTEAFF. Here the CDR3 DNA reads TGCAGCGTTGTGGAGGGGAACACTGAAGCTTTCTTT.

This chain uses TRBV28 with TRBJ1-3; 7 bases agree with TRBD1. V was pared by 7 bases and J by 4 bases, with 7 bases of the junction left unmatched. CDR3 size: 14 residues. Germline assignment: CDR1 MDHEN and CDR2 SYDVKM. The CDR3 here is CASNIRGKGNTIYF. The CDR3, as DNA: TGTGCCAGCAACATCAGGGGGAAGGGAAACACCATATATTTT.

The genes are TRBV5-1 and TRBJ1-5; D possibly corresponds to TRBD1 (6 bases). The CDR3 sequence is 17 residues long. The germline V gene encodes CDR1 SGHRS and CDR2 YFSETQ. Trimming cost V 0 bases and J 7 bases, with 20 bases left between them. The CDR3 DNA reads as TGCGCCAGCAGCTTGGGTGACAGGCCCTACCCGGGCCAGCCCCAGCATTTT. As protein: CASSLGDRPYPGQPQHF.

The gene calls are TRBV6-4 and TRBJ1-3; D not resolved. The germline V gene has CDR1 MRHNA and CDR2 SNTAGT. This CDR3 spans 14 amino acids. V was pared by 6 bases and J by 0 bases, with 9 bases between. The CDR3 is CASSRLFSGNTIYF. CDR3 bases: TGTGCCAGCAGCAGACTGTTCTCTGGAAACACCATATATTTT.

The CDR3 protein is CASSEPRGLDTEAFF. The CDR3 DNA sequence: TGTGCCAGCAGTGAACCCAGGGGGCTGGACACTGAAGCTTTCTTT. V and J are TRBV2 and TRBJ1-1, with 8 positions matching TRBD1. Germline loops: CDR1 SNHLY, CDR2 FYNNEI. The V segment lost 2 bases and the J segment 3 bases; nucleotides outside the gene matches: 5. This CDR3 is built from 15 residues.

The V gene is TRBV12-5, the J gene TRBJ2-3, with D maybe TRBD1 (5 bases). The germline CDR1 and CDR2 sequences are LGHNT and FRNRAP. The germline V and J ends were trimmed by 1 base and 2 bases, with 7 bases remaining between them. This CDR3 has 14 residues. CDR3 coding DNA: TGTGCTAGTGGTTTGGGACAGATCACAGATACGCAGTATTTT. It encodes CASGLGQITDTQYF. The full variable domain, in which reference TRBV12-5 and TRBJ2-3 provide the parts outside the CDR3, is DARVTQTPRHKVTEMGQEVTMRCQPILGHNTVFWYRQTMMQGLELLAYFRNRAPLDDSGMPKDRFSAEMPDATLATLKIQPSEPRDSAVYFCASGLGQITDTQYFGPGTRLTVL.

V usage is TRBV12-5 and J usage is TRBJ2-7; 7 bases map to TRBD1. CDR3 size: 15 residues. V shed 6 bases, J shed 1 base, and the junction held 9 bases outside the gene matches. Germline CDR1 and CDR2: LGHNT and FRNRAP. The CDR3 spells CASGTGQPLSYEQYF. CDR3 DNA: TGTGCTAGTGGCACGGGACAGCCACTTTCCTACGAGCAGTACTTC. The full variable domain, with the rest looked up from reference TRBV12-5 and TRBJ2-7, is DARVTQTPRHKVTEMGQEVTMRCQPILGHNTVFWYRQTMMQGLELLAYFRNRAPLDDSGMPKDRFSAEMPDATLATLKIQPSEPRDSAVYFCASGTGQPLSYEQYFGPGTRLTVT.

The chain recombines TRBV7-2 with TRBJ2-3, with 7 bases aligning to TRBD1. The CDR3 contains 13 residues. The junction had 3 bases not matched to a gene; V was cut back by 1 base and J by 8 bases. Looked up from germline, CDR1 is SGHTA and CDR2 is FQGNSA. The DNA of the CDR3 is TGTGCCAGCAGCTTAGATACAGGGGCTACGCAGTATTTT. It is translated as CASSLDTGATQYF.